These T cell receptor beta chains were read from a single sample in a study of PD-L1 blockade in urothelial cancer. Generated by immunoSEQ multiplex PCR, the TCRdb table keeps only in-frame clones and is missing some. The sample lists around 30,000 clones, approximately 79% occurring once. The sample in question was PBMCs, obtained around atezolizumab (anti-PD-L1) treatment. Every receptor here comes from a man aged 50-60 years with urothelial cancer. Each CDR3 is given with its conserved first and last residue. D genes are given only for firm matches. The size field is filled for only some rows; it gives once, few, many or a size class.

d_call: TRBD1; v_call: TRBV5-1; j_call: TRBJ1-1; clone_size: once; cdr3_aa: CASRSGTGRIEAFF; cdr3_nt: TGCGCCAGCAGATCCGGGACAGGGAGGATAGAAGCTTTCTTT
d_call: NA; v_call: TRBV2; j_call: TRBJ1-1; clone_size: NA; cdr3_aa: CASSFRQNTEAFF; cdr3_nt: TGTGCCAGCAGCTTCAGACAGAACACTGAAGCTTTCTTT
d_call: TRBD1; v_call: TRBV7-8; j_call: TRBJ2-3; clone_size: NA; cdr3_aa: CASSLVWTGATDTQYF; cdr3_nt: TGTGCCAGCAGCTTAGTTTGGACAGGGGCCACAGATACGCAGTATTTT
d_call: NA; v_call: TRBV7-2; j_call: TRBJ2-5; clone_size: NA; cdr3_aa: CASSLGGAGETQYF; cdr3_nt: TGTGCCAGCAGCTTGGGGGGGGCCGGGGAGACCCAGTACTTC
d_call: NA; v_call: TRBV6-6; j_call: TRBJ1-4; clone_size: NA; cdr3_aa: CASSLRLGTNEKLFF; cdr3_nt: TGTGCCAGCAGTCTGCGACTTGGGACTAATGAAAAACTGTTTTTT
d_call: TRBD1; v_call: TRBV6-5; j_call: TRBJ2-5; clone_size: NA; cdr3_aa: CASLPEGQQETQYF; cdr3_nt: TGTGCCAGCCTCCCCGAGGGACAGCAAGAGACCCAGTACTTC
d_call: NA; v_call: TRBV21-1; j_call: TRBJ1-5; clone_size: few; cdr3_aa: CASSKALTDTGNQPQHF; cdr3_nt: TGTGCCAGCAGCAAAGCCCTGACCGACACTGGCAATCAGCCCCAGCATTTT
d_call: TRBD2; v_call: TRBV4-1; j_call: TRBJ2-5; clone_size: NA; cdr3_aa: CASSQRSGGTIKETQYF; cdr3_nt: TGCGCCAGCAGCCAGAGGAGCGGGGGCACTATAAAAGAGACCCAGTACTTC
d_call: NA; v_call: TRBV7-9; j_call: TRBJ1-5; clone_size: NA; cdr3_aa: CASSSVRGGGGQPQHF; cdr3_nt: TGTGCCAGCAGCTCAGTTAGAGGGGGGGGTGGCCAGCCCCAGCATTTT
d_call: NA; v_call: TRBV6-6; j_call: TRBJ1-5; clone_size: few; cdr3_aa: CASSYRQGNQPQHF; cdr3_nt: TGTGCCAGCAGTTACCGACAGGGCAATCAGCCCCAGCATTTT
d_call: NA; v_call: TRBV5-1; j_call: TRBJ2-3; clone_size: NA; cdr3_aa: CASSSTDTQYF; cdr3_nt: TGCGCCAGCAGCTCTACAGATACGCAGTATTTT
d_call: NA; v_call: TRBV10-2; j_call: TRBJ1-4; clone_size: NA; cdr3_aa: CASSESGDEKLFF; cdr3_nt: TGCGCCAGCAGTGAGTCCGGGGATGAAAAACTGTTTTTT
d_call: TRBD1; v_call: TRBV27; j_call: TRBJ2-1; clone_size: NA; cdr3_aa: CASSLLGPREEDRSYNEQFF; cdr3_nt: TGTGCCAGCAGTCTTTTGGGGCCCAGAGAAGAGGACAGGAGTTACAATGAGCAGTTCTTC
d_call: NA; v_call: TRBV5-1; j_call: TRBJ1-1; clone_size: NA; cdr3_aa: CASTLQIQGPNTEAFF; cdr3_nt: TGCGCCAGCACCCTTCAAATACAGGGTCCGAACACTGAAGCTTTCTTT
d_call: TRBD2; v_call: TRBV10-3; j_call: TRBJ2-7; clone_size: NA; cdr3_aa: CAITPTSGRFYEQYF; cdr3_nt: TGTGCCATCACCCCGACTAGCGGGAGGTTCTACGAGCAGTACTTC
d_call: NA; v_call: TRBV5-1; j_call: TRBJ1-1; clone_size: NA; cdr3_aa: CASSLGQLTEAFF; cdr3_nt: TGCGCCAGCAGCTTGGGACAGCTAACTGAAGCTTTCTTT
d_call: NA; v_call: TRBV7-2; j_call: TRBJ1-5; clone_size: once; cdr3_aa: CASSFQGNQPQHF; cdr3_nt: TGTGCCAGCAGCTTTCAGGGGAATCAGCCCCAGCATTTT
d_call: NA; v_call: TRBV28; j_call: TRBJ2-3; clone_size: NA; cdr3_aa: CASSFEQGTTDTQYF; cdr3_nt: TGTGCCAGCAGTTTTGAACAGGGAACCACAGATACGCAGTATTTT
d_call: NA; v_call: TRBV20-1; j_call: TRBJ2-5; clone_size: NA; cdr3_aa: CSTVQGQTQYF; cdr3_nt: TGCAGTACCGTACAGGGACAGACCCAGTACTTC
d_call: NA; v_call: TRBV4-1; j_call: TRBJ1-3; clone_size: NA; cdr3_aa: CASSQEGTTGNTIYF; cdr3_nt: TGCGCCAGCAGCCAAGAGGGGACAACTGGAAACACCATATATTTT
d_call: NA; v_call: TRBV19; j_call: TRBJ1-5; clone_size: NA; cdr3_aa: CASSIRGDVLYNQPQHF; cdr3_nt: TGTGCCAGTAGTATACGGGGGGACGTACTATACAATCAGCCCCAGCATTTT
d_call: NA; v_call: TRBV7-2; j_call: TRBJ1-5; clone_size: NA; cdr3_aa: CASSFGQGEQPQHF; cdr3_nt: TGTGCCAGCAGCTTCGGGCAGGGTGAACAGCCCCAGCATTTT
d_call: NA; v_call: TRBV18; j_call: TRBJ1-5; clone_size: NA; cdr3_aa: CASSRRQERNQPQHF; cdr3_nt: TGTGCCAGCTCACGCCGACAGGAGCGCAATCAGCCCCAGCATTTT
d_call: NA; v_call: TRBV28; j_call: TRBJ1-4; clone_size: NA; cdr3_aa: CASRRTVNEKLFF; cdr3_nt: TGTGCCAGCAGACGGACAGTCAATGAAAAACTGTTTTTT
d_call: TRBD1; v_call: TRBV15; j_call: TRBJ2-3; clone_size: medium-sized; cdr3_aa: CATRVLGQGEAQYF; cdr3_nt: TGTGCCACCAGAGTTCTTGGACAGGGCGAGGCGCAGTATTTT
d_call: TRBD1; v_call: TRBV7-2; j_call: TRBJ1-2; clone_size: NA; cdr3_aa: CASSLKGQGGYGYTF; cdr3_nt: TGTGCCAGCAGCTTAAAGGGACAGGGCGGCTATGGCTACACCTTC
d_call: NA; v_call: TRBV6-5; j_call: TRBJ1-6; clone_size: NA; cdr3_aa: CASSVGGSPLHF; cdr3_nt: TGTGCCAGCAGCGTAGGGGGTTCACCCCTCCACTTT
d_call: NA; v_call: TRBV27; j_call: TRBJ1-5; clone_size: NA; cdr3_aa: CASSSGNQPQHF; cdr3_nt: TGTGCCAGCAGTTCGGGAAATCAGCCCCAGCATTTT
d_call: TRBD1; v_call: TRBV11-3; j_call: TRBJ2-7; clone_size: medium-sized; cdr3_aa: CASSYLTGATYEQYF; cdr3_nt: TGTGCCAGCAGCTACCTGACAGGGGCCACCTACGAGCAGTACTTC
d_call: TRBD2; v_call: TRBV5-4; j_call: TRBJ2-1; clone_size: NA; cdr3_aa: CASSFWLAGYNEQFF; cdr3_nt: TGTGCCAGCAGCTTTTGGCTAGCGGGGTACAATGAGCAGTTCTTC
d_call: TRBD2; v_call: TRBV2; j_call: TRBJ2-5; clone_size: NA; cdr3_aa: CASSEGVRTSGRARETQYF; cdr3_nt: TGTGCCAGCAGTGAAGGGGTGAGGACTAGCGGGAGGGCCAGAGAGACCCAGTACTTC
d_call: NA; v_call: TRBV9; j_call: TRBJ2-2; clone_size: NA; cdr3_aa: CASSVGKGHLRTGELFF; cdr3_nt: TGTGCCAGCAGCGTAGGAAAGGGACACCTAAGGACCGGGGAGCTGTTTTTT
d_call: TRBD1; v_call: TRBV18; j_call: TRBJ2-1; clone_size: NA; cdr3_aa: CASSPQLRQGGNEQFF; cdr3_nt: TGTGCCAGCTCACCCCAACTCCGACAGGGGGGCAATGAGCAGTTCTTC
d_call: TRBD1; v_call: TRBV2; j_call: TRBJ1-5; clone_size: NA; cdr3_aa: CASSGGQSEPQHF; cdr3_nt: TGTGCCAGCAGTGGGGGACAGTCCGAGCCCCAGCATTTT
d_call: TRBD1; v_call: TRBV7-9; j_call: TRBJ2-7; clone_size: NA; cdr3_aa: CASSLGQGATPHHF; cdr3_nt: TGTGCCAGCAGCTTAGGACAGGGGGCTACCCCCCATCACTTC
d_call: TRBD2; v_call: TRBV10-1; j_call: TRBJ2-1; clone_size: NA; cdr3_aa: CASSDSGRVNEQFF; cdr3_nt: TGCGCCAGCAGTGATAGCGGGAGAGTGAATGAGCAGTTCTTC
d_call: NA; v_call: TRBV29-1; j_call: TRBJ1-3; clone_size: NA; cdr3_aa: CSVGGAATGNTIYF; cdr3_nt: TGCAGCGTTGGGGGAGCGGCAACTGGAAACACCATATATTTT